This T cell receptor (beta chain) was sequenced in a study of sequential checkpoint blockade in melanoma. About the study: Randomization was 1:1 between first-line nivolumab→ipilimumab and ipilimumab→nivolumab. Both treatment sequences were followed by maintenance nivolumab.

Repertoires were generated with immunoSEQ multiplex PCR, while TCRdb's copy carries only in-frame clones and drops some. The repertoire holds fewer than 30,000 clones, with about 80% as singletons. The sample's treatment: randomized to nivolumab then ipilimumab (arm A) or the reverse (arm B). None of the patients previously received DNA-damaging chemotherapy. Sorted cells were live CD3+CD8+, lacking CD19 and CD56, from PBMCs. Germline V lookup: CDR1 SGHKS, CDR2 YYEKEE (reference sequence). V shed 3 bases, J shed 0 bases, and the junction held 6 bases outside the gene matches. CDR3 length equals 16 residues. This clone was seen just once.

This receptor was identified in a human donor with melanoma. Material: CD8+ T cells sorted from blood (inferred from file names), obtained from a patient given nivolumab and ipilimumab in sequence. This sequence joins TRBV5-5 and TRBJ2-1, with 7 bases lining up with TRBD1. This chain's CDR3 is CASSSLTGISYNEQFF. CDR3 coding DNA: TGTGCCAGCAGCTCCTTGACAGGGATCTCCTACAATGAGCAGTTCTTC.